This T cell receptor beta chain was obtained from a study of CD8+ T cells in alopecia areata. Across the whole study: Treated patients were given 5 to 10 mg oral tofacitinib twice daily. Overall study findings and caveats: The study found that many expanded lesional clones persisted in scalp and blood during tofacitinib. Sharing of TCRs across patients appeared less clear than in mice, possibly for HLA-related reasons.

Of note for this clone: Antigen unknown.

This CDR3 region has 13 residues. The V end was cut by 6 bases, the J end by 4 bases, with 13 bases between. CDR1 is SGHNT, CDR2 YYREEE, per germline (reference sequence). Extraction of RNA preceded its reverse transcription into cDNA, which served as the sequencing template. Profiling relied on immunoSEQ multiplex PCR, and the TCRdb table lists in-frame clones only, not all of them. The sample carries more than 200,000 clones, about three fifths recorded once. Treatment given: oral pan-JAK inhibitor, 5-10 mg twice daily. This sample comprised CD4+ T cells sorted from blood, obtained at week 4, from a patient treated with tofacitinib. This sequence originates from a human donor with alopecia areata. The J gene is TRBJ2-5, the V gene TRBV5-4, with a tentative D call TRBD2 (6 bases). CDR3 nucleotide sequence: TGTGCCAGCACCCGGGATAGCGGAGAGACCCAGTACTTC. Translation: CASTRDSGETQYF.